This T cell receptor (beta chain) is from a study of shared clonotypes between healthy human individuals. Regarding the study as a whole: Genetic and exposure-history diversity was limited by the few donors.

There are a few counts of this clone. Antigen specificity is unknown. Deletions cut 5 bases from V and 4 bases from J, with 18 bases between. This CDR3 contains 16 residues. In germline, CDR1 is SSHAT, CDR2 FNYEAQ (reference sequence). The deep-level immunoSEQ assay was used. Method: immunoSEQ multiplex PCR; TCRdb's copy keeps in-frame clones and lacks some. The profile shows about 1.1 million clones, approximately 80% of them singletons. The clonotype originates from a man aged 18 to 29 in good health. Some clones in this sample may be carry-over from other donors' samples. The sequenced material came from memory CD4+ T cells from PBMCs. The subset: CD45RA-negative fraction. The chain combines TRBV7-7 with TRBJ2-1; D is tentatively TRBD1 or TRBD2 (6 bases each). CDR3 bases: TGTGCCAGCAGCGCGCTTAGGGGGGAGTATTACAATGAGCAGTTCTTC. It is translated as CASSALRGEYYNEQFF.